The clone carrying this TCR beta chain was seen more than once but under ten times. Using immunoSEQ multiplex PCR, the repertoire was profiled, and TCRdb retains in-frame clones only, with some absent. Among approximately 140,000 clones listed, around 84% were seen once. The CDR3 covers 15 residues. The trim removed 1 base at V and 6 bases at J, leaving 7 bases unmatched. Germline-derived CDR1 and CDR2 are SGHKS and YYEKEE (reference sequence). In Seattle, patients joined the study during active infection and were tracked longitudinally. The sample is drawn from a study of blood T cell repertoires in COVID-19. Across the whole study: COVID-19 samples, acute and convalescent, were from the United States, Italy and Spain. Nucleic acid was either cDNA or gDNA, and it came from T cells, B-cell-depleted T cells, or PBMCs.

The receptor was isolated from a man aged 30 to 39 with COVID-19, enrolled during active disease. The J gene is TRBJ2-7, the V gene TRBV5-5; 10 bases are a match to TRBD1. The sample taken for sequencing was peripheral blood. The CDR3 nucleotides read TGTGCCAGCAGCTTGATAGGGACAGGGGCGGGCGAGCAGTACTTC. Translation gives CASSLIGTGAGEQYF. Complete variable domain (other parts from reference TRBV5-5 and TRBJ2-7): DAGVTQSPTHLIKTRGQQVTLRCSPISGHKSVSWYQQVLGQGPQFIFQYYEKEERGRGNFPDRFSARQFPNYSSELNVNALLLGDSALYLCASSLIGTGAGEQYFGPGTRLTVT.